This TCR beta chain was retrieved from a study of T cell responses to AZD1222 COVID-19 vaccine. Profiling relied on immunoSEQ multiplex PCR, and the TCRdb table lists in-frame clones only, not all of them. The data contain 27,000 or so clones, 92% of them singletons. Germline V gives CDR1 LNHDA, CDR2 SQIVND (reference sequence). This CDR3 is 16 amino acids long. The V end was cut by 1 base, the J end by 0 bases, with 10 bases between. The receptor comes from an adult who received the AZD1222 COVID-19 vaccine. Sequences were derived from peripheral blood, sampled 28 days after the second AZD1222 dose. The rearrangement joins TRBV19 to TRBJ1-3; D might be TRBD1 (5 bases). In nucleotides, the CDR3 is TGTGCCAGTAGTATAGGGGGACGGGTCTCTGGAAACACCATATATTTT. It encodes CASSIGGRVSGNTIYF.